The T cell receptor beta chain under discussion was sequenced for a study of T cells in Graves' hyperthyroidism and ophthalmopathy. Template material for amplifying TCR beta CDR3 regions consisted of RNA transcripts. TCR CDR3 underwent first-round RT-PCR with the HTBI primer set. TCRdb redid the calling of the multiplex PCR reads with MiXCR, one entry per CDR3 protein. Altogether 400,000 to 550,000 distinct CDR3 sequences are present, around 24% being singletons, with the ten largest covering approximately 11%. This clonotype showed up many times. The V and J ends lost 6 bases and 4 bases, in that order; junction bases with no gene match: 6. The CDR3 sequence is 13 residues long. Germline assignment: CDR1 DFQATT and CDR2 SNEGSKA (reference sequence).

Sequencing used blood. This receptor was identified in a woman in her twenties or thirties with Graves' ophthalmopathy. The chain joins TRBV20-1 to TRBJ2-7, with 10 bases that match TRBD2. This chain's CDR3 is CSAPSGGLYEQYF. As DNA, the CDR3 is TGCAGTGCCCCTAGCGGGGGCTTGTACGAGCAGTACTTC.